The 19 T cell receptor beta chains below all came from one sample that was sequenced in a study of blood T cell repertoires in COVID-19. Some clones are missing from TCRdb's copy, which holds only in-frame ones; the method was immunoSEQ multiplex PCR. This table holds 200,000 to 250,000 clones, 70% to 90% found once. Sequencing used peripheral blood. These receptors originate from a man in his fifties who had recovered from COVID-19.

CDR3 nucleotides: TGTGCCAGTAGTAATAGCGGGAGTACCGCCAAAAACATTCAGTACTTC. Protein product: CASSNSGSTAKNIQYF. The gene calls are TRBV19 and TRBJ2-4; 9 bases align to TRBD2. Trimming cost V 4 bases and J 1 base; bases outside gene matches: 5. The CDR3 extends over 16 amino acids. The germline gives CDR1 LNHDA, CDR2 SQIVND (reference sequence).

The CDR3 bases are TGTGCCATCAGTGACCCGCGAAATGAGCAGTTCTTC. Amino acid sequence: CAISDPRNEQFF. The rearrangement uses TRBV10-3 and TRBJ2-1; D is unclear. The CDR3 totals 12 residues. The germline V gene encodes CDR1 ENHRY and CDR2 SYGVKD. With 3 bases removed from V and 7 bases from J, the gap between germline ends came to 7 bases.

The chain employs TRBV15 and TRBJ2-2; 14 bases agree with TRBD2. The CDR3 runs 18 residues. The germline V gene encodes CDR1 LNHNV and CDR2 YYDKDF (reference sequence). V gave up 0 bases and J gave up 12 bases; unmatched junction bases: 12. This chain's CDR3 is CATSRDAGLAGVGKQLFF. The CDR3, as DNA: TGTGCCACCAGCAGAGATGCGGGACTAGCGGGAGTGGGTAAACAGCTGTTTTTT.

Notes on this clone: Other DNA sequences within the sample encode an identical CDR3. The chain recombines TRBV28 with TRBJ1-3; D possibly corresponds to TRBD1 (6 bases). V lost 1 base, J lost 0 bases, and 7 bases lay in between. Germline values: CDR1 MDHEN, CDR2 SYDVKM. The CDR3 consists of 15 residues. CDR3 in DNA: TGTGCCAGCAGTTTATTAGGGGGCTCTGGAAACACCATATATTTT. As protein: CASSLLGGSGNTIYF.

CDR3 coding DNA: TGTGCCAGCAGTGAAGCGCTTCCTGGGGGACTAGCGGGATGGTACAATGAGCAGTTCTTC. Protein product: CASSEALPGGLAGWYNEQFF. This chain uses TRBV2 with TRBJ2-1, with 13 bases that match TRBD2. Unmatched junction bases numbered 12, after V lost 0 bases and J lost 4 bases. Germline V gives CDR1 SNHLY, CDR2 FYNNEI. CDR3 length: 20 residues.

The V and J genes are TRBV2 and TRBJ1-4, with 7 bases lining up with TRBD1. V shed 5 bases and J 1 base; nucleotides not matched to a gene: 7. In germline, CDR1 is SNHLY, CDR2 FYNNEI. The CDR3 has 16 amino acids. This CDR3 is CASSLTGTVTNEKLFF. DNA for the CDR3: TGTGCCAGCAGTTTAACCGGGACAGTAACTAATGAAAAACTGTTTTTT.

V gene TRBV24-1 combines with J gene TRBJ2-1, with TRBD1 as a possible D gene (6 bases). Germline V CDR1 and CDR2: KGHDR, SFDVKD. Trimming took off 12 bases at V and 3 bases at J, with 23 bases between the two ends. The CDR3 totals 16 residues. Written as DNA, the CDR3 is TGTGCCGCCTCCGGGGCCCAACTCAGGGGCTACAATGAGCAGTTCTTC. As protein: CAASGAQLRGYNEQFF.

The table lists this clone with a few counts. The CDR3 reads CASGQTYEQYF. DNA for the CDR3: TGTGCCAGCGGACAAACCTACGAGCAGTACTTC. The chain is built from TRBV2 and TRBJ2-7; possible D gene TRBD1, 5 bases. V gave up 8 bases and J gave up 2 bases, with 7 bases separating them. This CDR3 is 11 amino acids long. Per germline, CDR1 SNHLY and CDR2 FYNNEI.

CDR3 nucleotides: TGTGCCAGCAGCCAACCGGACAGGGTCTCAGATACGCAGTATTTT. Translation: CASSQPDRVSDTQYF. The chain uses TRBV4-2 and TRBJ2-3; TRBD1 agrees at 8 bases. The CDR3 covers 15 residues. The V segment lost 2 bases and the J segment 4 bases; nucleotides outside the gene matches: 5. The germline CDR1 and CDR2 sequences are LGHNA and YNFKEQ.

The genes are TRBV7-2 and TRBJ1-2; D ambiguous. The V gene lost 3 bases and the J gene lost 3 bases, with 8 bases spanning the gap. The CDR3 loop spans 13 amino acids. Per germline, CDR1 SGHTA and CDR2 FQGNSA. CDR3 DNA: TGTGCCAGCAGCTTCCTGACTGACTATGGCTACACCTTC. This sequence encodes CASSFLTDYGYTF.

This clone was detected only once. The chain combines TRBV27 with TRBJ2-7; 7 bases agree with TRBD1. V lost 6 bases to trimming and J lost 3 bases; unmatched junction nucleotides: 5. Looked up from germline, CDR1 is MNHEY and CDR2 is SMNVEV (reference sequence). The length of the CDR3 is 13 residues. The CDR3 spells CASRRGQRYEQYF. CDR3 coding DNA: TGTGCCAGCAGAAGGGGACAGCGCTACGAGCAGTACTTC.

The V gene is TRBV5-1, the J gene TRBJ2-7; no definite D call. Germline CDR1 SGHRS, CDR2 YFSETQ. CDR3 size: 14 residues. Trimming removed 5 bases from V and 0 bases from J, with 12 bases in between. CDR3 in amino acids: CASRLVSSSYEQYF. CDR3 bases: TGCGCCAGCAGGCTTGTATCCAGCTCCTACGAGCAGTACTTC. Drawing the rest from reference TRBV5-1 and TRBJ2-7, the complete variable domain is KAGVTQTPRYLIKTRGQQVTLSCSPISGHRSVSWYQQTPGQGLQFLFEYFSETQRNKGNFPGRFSGRQFSNSRSEMNVSTLELGDSALYLCASRLVSSSYEQYFGPGTRLTVT.

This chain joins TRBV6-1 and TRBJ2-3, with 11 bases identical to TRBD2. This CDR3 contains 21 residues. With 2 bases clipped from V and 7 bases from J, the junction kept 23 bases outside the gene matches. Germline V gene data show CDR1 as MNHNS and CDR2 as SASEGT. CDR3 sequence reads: CASSERGLAGGPHLPSHTQYF. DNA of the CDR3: TGTGCCAGCAGTGAAAGGGGGCTAGCGGGAGGTCCTCACCTACCTTCTCATACGCAGTATTTT.

The chain's CDR3 is CASSTRQGPLRAYEQYF. In DNA, the CDR3 is TGTGCCAGCAGCACAAGACAGGGCCCCCTTAGGGCCTACGAGCAGTACTTC. This chain connects TRBV11-2 to TRBJ2-7; 7 bases map to TRBD1. The CDR3 covers 17 residues. Trimming took 5 bases from V and 2 from J; bases not matched to a gene: 15. CDR1 is SGHAT and CDR2 is FQNNGV in the germline V gene.

This CDR3 reads CASSLLQGSNQPQHF. Here the CDR3 DNA reads TGTGCCAGCAGCTTGTTACAGGGAAGCAATCAGCCCCAGCATTTT. This chain joins TRBV5-5 and TRBJ1-5, with TRBD1 as a possible D gene (6 bases). The length of the CDR3 is 15 residues. Germline loops: CDR1 SGHKS, CDR2 YYEKEE (reference sequence). Trimming stripped 1 base from V and 1 base from J, with 9 bases between.

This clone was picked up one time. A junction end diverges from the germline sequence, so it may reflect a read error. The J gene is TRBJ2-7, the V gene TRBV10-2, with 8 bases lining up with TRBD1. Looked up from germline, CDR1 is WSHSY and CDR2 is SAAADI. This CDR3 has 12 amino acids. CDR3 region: CASSESGTGLFF. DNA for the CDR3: TGCGCCAGCAGTGAGTCCGGGACAGGACTATTTTTC.

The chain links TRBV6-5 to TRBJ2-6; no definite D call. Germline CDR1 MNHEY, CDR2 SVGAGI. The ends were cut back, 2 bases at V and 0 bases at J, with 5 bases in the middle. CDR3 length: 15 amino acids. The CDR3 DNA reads TGTGCCAGCAGTTACACGGGCTCTGGGGCCAACGTCCTGACTTTC. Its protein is CASSYTGSGANVLTF.

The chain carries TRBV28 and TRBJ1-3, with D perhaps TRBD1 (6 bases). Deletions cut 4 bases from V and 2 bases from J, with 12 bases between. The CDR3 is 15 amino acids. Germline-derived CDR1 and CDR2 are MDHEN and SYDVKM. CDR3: CASSSQGTTGNTIYF. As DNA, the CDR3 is TGTGCCAGCAGTTCACAGGGAACCACTGGAAACACCATATATTTT.

The CDR3 is CASALDRVSADTQYF. The CDR3 nucleotides read TGTGCCAGCGCCCTAGACAGGGTATCCGCAGATACGCAGTATTTT. The rearrangement links TRBV3-1 (or the pseudogene TRBV3-2) to TRBJ2-3; 7 bases are a match to TRBD1. This CDR3 region has 15 residues. Trimming at V came to 8 bases and at J to 4 bases, leaving 12 bases not matched to a gene. CDR1 is LGHDT and CDR2 is YNNKEL in the germline V gene (reference sequence).